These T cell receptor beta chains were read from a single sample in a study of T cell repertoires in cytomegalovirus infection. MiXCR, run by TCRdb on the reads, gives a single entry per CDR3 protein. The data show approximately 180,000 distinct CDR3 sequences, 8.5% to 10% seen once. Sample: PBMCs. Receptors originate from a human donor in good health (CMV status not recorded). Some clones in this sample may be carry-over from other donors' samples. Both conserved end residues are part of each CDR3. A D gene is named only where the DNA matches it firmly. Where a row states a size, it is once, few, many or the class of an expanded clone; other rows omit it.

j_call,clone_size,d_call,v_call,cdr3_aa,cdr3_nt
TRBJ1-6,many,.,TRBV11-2,CASSLNDPPGRSGSYNSPLHF,TGTGCCAGCAGCTTAAATGATCCTCCGGGACGATCGGGGTCCTATAATTCACCCCTCCACTTT
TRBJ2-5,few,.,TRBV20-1,CSARGWSGETQYF,TGCAGTGCTAGAGGATGGTCCGGGGAGACCCAGTACTTC
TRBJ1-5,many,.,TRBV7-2,CASSPQGGRNQPQHF,TGTGCCAGCAGCCCTCAGGGTGGGAGGAATCAGCCCCAGCATTTT
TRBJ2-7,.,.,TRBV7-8,CASSSKLLQGFGEQYF,TGTGCCAGCAGCTCCAAACTACTTCAGGGATTTGGAGAGCAGTACTTC
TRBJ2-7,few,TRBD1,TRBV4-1,CASSEIGTGFIEQYF,TGTGCCAGCAGCGAGATCGGGACAGGGTTTATCGAGCAGTACTTC
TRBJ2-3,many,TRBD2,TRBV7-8,CASSGPREAEDTQYF,TGTGCCAGCAGCGGACCGCGGGAGGCGGAAGATACGCAGTATTTT
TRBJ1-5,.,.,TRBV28,CASSFSQGRAQHF,TGTGCCAGCAGTTTTTCCCAGGGAAGGGCCCAGCATTTT
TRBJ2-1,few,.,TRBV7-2,CASWALAGVSNEQFF,TGTGCCAGCTGGGCGTTGGCAGGGGTCTCCAATGAGCAGTTCTTC
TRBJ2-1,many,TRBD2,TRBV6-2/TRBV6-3,CASSYARTSRNNEQFF,TGTGCCAGCAGTTACGCCCGGACTAGCAGAAACAATGAGCAGTTCTTC
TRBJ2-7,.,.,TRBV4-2,CASSQEQTYEQYF,TGTGCCAGCAGCCAAGAACAGACTTACGAGCAGTACTTC
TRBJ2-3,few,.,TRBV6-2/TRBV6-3,CASSYSRLAGTDTQYF,TGTGCCAGCAGTTACTCGAGGCTCGCGGGAACAGATACGCAGTATTTT
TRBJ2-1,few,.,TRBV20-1,CSARDLSSF,TGCAGTGCTAGAGATCTTTCTAGCTTC
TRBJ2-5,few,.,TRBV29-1,CSVGGVGETQYF,TGCAGCGTTGGGGGGGTTGGAGAGACCCAGTACTTC
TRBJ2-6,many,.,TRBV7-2,CASSLVRQGGLQALGANVLTF,TGTGCCAGCAGCTTAGTTCGCCAGGGGGGCTTACAAGCTCTCGGGGCCAACGTCCTGACTTTC
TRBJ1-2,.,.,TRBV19,CASSREGTANYGYTF,TGTGCCAGTAGTCGAGAGGGGACTGCTAACTATGGCTACACCTTC
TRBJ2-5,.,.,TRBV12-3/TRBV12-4,CASRWGPWETQYF,TGTGCCAGCCGCTGGGGGCCGTGGGAGACCCAGTACTTC
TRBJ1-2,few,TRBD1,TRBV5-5,CASSQDRVTLYGYTF,TGTGCCAGCAGCCAGGACAGGGTTACCCTCTATGGCTACACCTTC
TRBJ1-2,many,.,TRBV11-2,CASSLVQGPNGYTF,TGTGCCAGCAGCTTAGTACAGGGACCCAATGGCTACACCTTC
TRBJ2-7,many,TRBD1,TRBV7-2,CASRPGQYVEQYF,TGTGCCAGTAGGCCGGGACAGTACGTCGAGCAGTACTTC
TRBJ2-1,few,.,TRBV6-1,CASSYRAYNEQFF,TGTGCCAGCAGTTACAGGGCTTACAATGAGCAGTTCTTC